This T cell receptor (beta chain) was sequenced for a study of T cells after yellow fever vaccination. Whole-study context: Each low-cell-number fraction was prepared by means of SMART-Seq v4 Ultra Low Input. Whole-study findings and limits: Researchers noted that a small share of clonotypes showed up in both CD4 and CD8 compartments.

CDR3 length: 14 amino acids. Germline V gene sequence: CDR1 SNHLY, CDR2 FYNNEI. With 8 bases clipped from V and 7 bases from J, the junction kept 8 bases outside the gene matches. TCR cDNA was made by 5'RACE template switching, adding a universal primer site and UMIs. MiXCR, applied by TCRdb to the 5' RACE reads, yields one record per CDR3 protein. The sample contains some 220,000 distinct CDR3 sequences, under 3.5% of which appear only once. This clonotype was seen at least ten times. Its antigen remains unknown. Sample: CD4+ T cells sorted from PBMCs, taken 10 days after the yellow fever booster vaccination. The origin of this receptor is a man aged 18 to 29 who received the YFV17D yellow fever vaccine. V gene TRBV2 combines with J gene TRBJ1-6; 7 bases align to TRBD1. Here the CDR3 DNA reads TGTGCCAGCGGGGGACAGTCTGAAAATTCACCCCTCCACTTT. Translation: CASGGQSENSPLHF. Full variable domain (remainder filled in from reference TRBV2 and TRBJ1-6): EPEVTQTPSHQVTQMGQEVILRCVPISNHLYFYWYRQILGQKVEFLVSFYNNEISEKSEIFDDQFSVERPDGSNFTLKIRSTKLEDSAMYFCASGGQSENSPLHFGNGTRLTVT.